This TCR beta chain was recovered during a study of T-cell memory formation after mild COVID-19. Across the whole study: Across donors, TCR clusters were largely donor specific. Study findings and constraints: Clones shrinking from day 15 to 85 showed even CD4/CD8 mixes; later expanders tilted CD4+.

Germline V gene sequence: CDR1 SGHDT, CDR2 YYEEEE. The CDR3 extends over 13 amino acids. V lost 0 bases and J 7 bases, leaving 11 bases between the germline ends. Amplification by 5'RACE using constant-segment primers produced TCR alpha and TCR beta cDNA libraries that carried sample barcodes and UMIs. TCRdb processed the 5' RACE reads anew with MiXCR; each CDR3 protein has one entry. The sample yields more than 250,000 distinct CDR3 sequences, 15% to 20% seen once. This clonotype was seen a few times. Its cognate antigen is unknown. This chain links TRBV5-6 with TRBJ2-7; D is possibly TRBD2 (5 bases). This TCR came from a man between 18 and 35 years old who had mild COVID-19 (a few samples of this study predate the infection). Cell type and time point are not known. The sequenced material came from PBMCs or a T cell subset sorted from them (not recorded which). The CDR3 here is CASSLVAGGEQYV. The CDR3 DNA is TGTGCCAGCAGCTTGGTCGCGGGCGGTGAGCAGTACGTC.